This TCR beta chain was found in a study of T cell responses to AZD1222 COVID-19 vaccine. Study-wide findings and caveats: Only a handful of AZD1222 recipients, more than five in all, had baseline seropositivity. Most donors were white British, females outnumbered males, and clonal diversity was possibly underestimated. Spike-specific TCR repertoires showed rising breadth and depth after two AZD1222 doses. Reportedly, nearly half the spike-specific TCRs target unmutated variant regions.

V gave up 2 bases and J gave up 3 bases, with 15 bases separating them. CDR3 length: 15 residues. Per germline, CDR1 SGDLS and CDR2 YYNGEE. The repertoire was sequenced with immunoSEQ multiplex PCR; TCRdb's copy has only in-frame clones and lacks some. The sample comprises over 75,000 clones, about 92% of which are singletons, and less than 3.5% rests with the top ten. Turning to this clone: Its antigen is still unknown.

The chain combines TRBV9 with TRBJ2-7, with a weak D call TRBD2 (6 bases). This TCR derives from an adult in good health. Here the sequenced sample was peripheral blood, taken on day 0 of AZD1222 vaccination. CDR3 region: CASSVGGGADYEQYF. The CDR3 nucleotides read TGTGCCAGCAGCGTCGGGGGTGGTGCTGACTACGAGCAGTACTTC.